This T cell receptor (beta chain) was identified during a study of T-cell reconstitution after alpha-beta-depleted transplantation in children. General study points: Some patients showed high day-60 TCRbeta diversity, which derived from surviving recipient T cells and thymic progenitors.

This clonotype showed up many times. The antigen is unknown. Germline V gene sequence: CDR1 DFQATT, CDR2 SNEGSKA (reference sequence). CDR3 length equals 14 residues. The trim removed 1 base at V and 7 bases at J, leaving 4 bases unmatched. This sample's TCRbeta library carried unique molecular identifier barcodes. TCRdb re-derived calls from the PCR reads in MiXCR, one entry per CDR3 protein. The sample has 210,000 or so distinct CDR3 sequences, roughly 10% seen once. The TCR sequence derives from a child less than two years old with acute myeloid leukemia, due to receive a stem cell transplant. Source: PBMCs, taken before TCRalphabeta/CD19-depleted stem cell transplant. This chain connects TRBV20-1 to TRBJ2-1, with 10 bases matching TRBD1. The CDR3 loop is CSARGTGGVNEQFF. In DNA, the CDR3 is TGCAGTGCTAGAGGGACAGGGGGAGTTAATGAGCAGTTCTTC.